A selection of T cell receptor beta chains follows, all from one sample in a study of type 1 and type 2 diabetes patients. TCRdb recomputed calls from the multiplex PCR reads with MiXCR, one row per CDR3 protein. Among 250,000 or so distinct CDR3 sequences listed, around 50% were seen once. The sample comprised peripheral blood mononuclear cells (PBMCs). These receptor sequences come from a man aged 18-30 years with type 2 diabetes. Both conserved end residues are part of each CDR3. A D gene is named only where the DNA matches it firmly. The size field is filled for only some rows; it gives once, few, many or a size class.

V gene	D gene	clone size	J gene	CDR3 DNA	CDR3 protein
TRBV19	.	.	TRBJ1-1	TGTGCCAGTAGTGTAGCGGACAGCCCCTCAGCTTTCTTT	CASSVADSPSAFF
TRBV12-3/TRBV12-4	.	.	TRBJ2-7	TGTGCCAGCAGTTTTCGGCCCTACGAGCAGTACTTC	CASSFRPYEQYF
TRBV7-3	TRBD1	.	TRBJ2-1	TGTGCCAGCAGCTTGGGGGACAGGGTGGGAAGCAATGAGCAGTTCTTC	CASSLGDRVGSNEQFF
TRBV25-1	TRBD1	.	TRBJ1-1	TGTGCCAGCAGCTTAATCGTCGTGGGGACAGCGGCTGAAGCTTTCTTT	CASSLIVVGTAAEAFF
TRBV10-1	TRBD2	.	TRBJ2-5	TGCGCCAGCAGTGAAGCGGGACTAGCTGCTGAGACCCAGTACTTC	CASSEAGLAAETQYF
TRBV5-1	TRBD2	once	TRBJ2-2	TGCGCCAGCAGACTAGCGGTCACGAACACCGGGGAGCTGTTTTTT	CASRLAVTNTGELFF
TRBV24-1	.	few	TRBJ2-5	TGTGCCACCAGTGAGTCGACTATCTTCAGGGAGACCCAGTACTTC	CATSESTIFRETQYF
TRBV5-1	.	.	TRBJ2-1	TGCGCCAGCAGCTTGCCCCAGGGTTACGAGCAGTTCTTC	CASSLPQGYEQFF
TRBV24-1	TRBD1	few	TRBJ2-7	TGTGCCACCAGTGACCGACGACAGGGTCAGTACGAGCAGTACTTC	CATSDRRQGQYEQYF
TRBV7-2	TRBD1	few	TRBJ2-3	TGTGCCAGCAGCTTAAGATGGGACAGGGAAACAGATACGCAGTATTTT	CASSLRWDRETDTQYF
TRBV9	.	.	TRBJ2-3	TGTGCCAGCAGCCGAGGACCCGACCGAATTCTAAGCACAGATACGCAGTATTTT	CASSRGPDRILSTDTQYF
TRBV5-1	.	.	TRBJ1-1	TGCGCCAGCAGACTTGACAGCACTGAAGCTTTCTTT	CASRLDSTEAFF
TRBV30	TRBD2	.	TRBJ2-3	TGTGCCTGGAGTGGAGCGGGGGGTCTCACAGATACGCAGTATTTT	CAWSGAGGLTDTQYF